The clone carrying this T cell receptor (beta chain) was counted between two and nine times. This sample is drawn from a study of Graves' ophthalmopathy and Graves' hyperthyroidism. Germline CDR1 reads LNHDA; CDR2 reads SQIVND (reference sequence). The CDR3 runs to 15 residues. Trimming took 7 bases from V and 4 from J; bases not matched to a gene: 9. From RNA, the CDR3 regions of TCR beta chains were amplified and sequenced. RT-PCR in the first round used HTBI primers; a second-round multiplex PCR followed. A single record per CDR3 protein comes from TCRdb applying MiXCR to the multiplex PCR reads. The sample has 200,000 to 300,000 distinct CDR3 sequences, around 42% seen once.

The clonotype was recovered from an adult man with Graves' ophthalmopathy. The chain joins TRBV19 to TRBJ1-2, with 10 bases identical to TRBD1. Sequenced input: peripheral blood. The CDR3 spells CASTLRTGGTYGYTF. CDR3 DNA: TGTGCCAGTACCCTCCGGACAGGGGGGACCTATGGCTACACCTTC.